Presented here are 29 T cell receptor beta chains from one specimen sequenced in a study of blood T cell repertoires in COVID-19. Assay: immunoSEQ multiplex PCR; the TCRdb copy retains only in-frame clones and omits some. The data contain about 270,000 clones, about four fifths of them seen just once; the ten biggest clones take up almost 1.5%. Sequencing input: peripheral blood. The receptors were gathered from a human donor with COVID-19, enrolled during active disease. The donor label of this sample is uncertain.

V gene TRBV5-1 combines with J gene TRBJ2-3; 8 nucleotides line up with TRBD1. Germline trimming cut 0 bases from V and 3 bases from J; bases unmatched to any gene: 6. Germline CDR1 and CDR2: SGHRS and YFSETQ. The CDR3 runs to 16 residues. The CDR3 region is CASSLAGQGQTDTQYF. CDR3 DNA sequence: TGCGCCAGCAGCTTGGCCGGACAGGGCCAAACAGATACGCAGTATTTT.

The genes are TRBV27 and TRBJ1-1, with D unresolved. V was shortened by 6 bases and J by 5 bases, with 19 bases between the two germline ends. Germline loops: CDR1 MNHEY, CDR2 SMNVEV (reference sequence). This CDR3 comprises 15 residues. CDR3 protein: CASSRAGNLGTEAFF. Written as DNA, the CDR3 is TGTGCCAGCAGCCGAGCGGGAAACCTGGGGACTGAAGCTTTCTTT.

The rearrangement uses TRBV12-3 or TRBV12-4 and TRBJ1-6; D is uncertain. The CDR3 is 12 amino acids. Trimming took off 5 bases at V and 6 bases at J, with 5 bases between the two ends. The CDR3 nucleotides are TGTGCCAGCAGTCGGGTTAATTCACCCCTCCACTTT. Residues: CASSRVNSPLHF.

The chain recombines TRBV5-1 with TRBJ2-7; 8 nucleotides match TRBD1. Germline loops: CDR1 SGHRS, CDR2 YFSETQ. The V segment lost 5 bases and the J segment 5 bases; nucleotides outside the gene matches: 12. The CDR3 contains 15 residues. CDR3: CASSSGTGPGHEQYF. In nucleotides, the CDR3 is TGCGCCAGCAGTTCCGGGACAGGCCCCGGGCACGAGCAGTACTTC.

The chain is built from TRBV10-3 and TRBJ1-3; D not certain. The CDR3 spans 11 residues. V was pared by 7 bases and J by 7 bases, with 8 bases between. Germline V lookup: CDR1 ENHRY, CDR2 SYGVKD. CDR3 sequence: CAIMGRNTIYF. The CDR3 coding sequence is TGTGCCATCATGGGCAGGAACACCATATATTTT.

The J gene is TRBJ1-1, the V gene TRBV7-3; D not certain. CDR1 SGHTA and CDR2 FQGTGA come from the germline V gene. Trimming removed 0 bases at V and 1 base at J, with 6 bases between. CDR3 size: 14 residues. CDR3 bases: TGTGCCAGCAGCTTAACCGCAGAGAACACTGAAGCTTTCTTT. It specifies CASSLTAENTEAFF. Based on the CDR3 plus reference TRBV7-3 and TRBJ1-1, the full variable domain is GAGVSQTPSNKVTEKGKYVELRCDPISGHTALYWYRQSLGQGPEFLIYFQGTGAADDSGLPNDRFFAVRPEGSVSTLKIQRTERGDSAVYLCASSLTAENTEAFFGQGTRLTVV.

The chain couples TRBV19 to TRBJ1-1; 8 nucleotides line up with TRBD1. The CDR3 extends over 15 amino acids. In germline, CDR1 is LNHDA, CDR2 SQIVND (reference sequence). The V segment lost 5 bases and the J segment 1 base; nucleotides outside the gene matches: 6. Here the CDR3 reads CASSRQGAPNTEAFF. The DNA for the CDR3 is TGTGCCAGTAGTCGGCAGGGGGCTCCGAACACTGAAGCTTTCTTT.

The chain has TRBV5-1 and TRBJ2-5, with D possibly matching TRBD2 (7 bases). CDR1 is SGHRS and CDR2 is YFSETQ in the germline V gene. V lost 2 bases, J lost 3 bases, and 11 bases lay in between. This CDR3 is 14 amino acids long. CDR3 sequence (DNA): TGCGCCAGCAGCTTCGCGGGGGCGGAAGAGACCCAGTACTTC. It translates to CASSFAGAEETQYF.

Notes on this clone: Other DNA sequences in the sample encode the same CDR3. The chain's CDR3 is CASSSGDYGYTF. The DNA of the CDR3 is TGTGCCAGCAGTTCAGGGGATTATGGCTACACCTTC. The chain carries TRBV12-3 or TRBV12-4 and TRBJ1-2; TRBD1 might be the D (6 bases). The CDR3 extends over 12 amino acids. Trimming took 4 bases from V and 5 from J, leaving 8 bases between them.

The V and J genes are TRBV21-1 and TRBJ2-1; the DNA was not used to check the table's D call, TRBD2. TRBV21-1 constitutes a pseudogene. The CDR3 has 16 amino acids. For the CDR3, the DNA is TGTGCCAGCAGCGGCAAGATGGGAGGGCCGTACAATGAGCAGTTCTTC. Amino acids: CASSGKMGGPYNEQFF.

Here the CDR3 reads CSVGLDRAGNTIYF. The CDR3 DNA follows: TGCAGCGTTGGATTAGACAGGGCGGGAAACACCATATATTTT. This rearrangement joins TRBV29-1 to TRBJ1-3; 7 bases fit TRBD1. V gave up 4 bases and J gave up 4 bases; unmatched junction bases: 7. The CDR3 length is 14 residues. Per germline, CDR1 SQVTM and CDR2 ANQGSEA.

The rearrangement joins TRBV5-4 to TRBJ2-7; D remains ambiguous. The CDR3 is 15 amino acids. Germline V CDR1 and CDR2: SGHNT, YYREEE (reference sequence). Between the trimmed V and J ends, which lost 1 base and 5 bases, there was a span of 16 bases. CDR3 loop: CASSLSPGRDDEQYF. Here the CDR3 DNA reads TGTGCCAGCAGCTTGTCCCCTGGGCGAGACGACGAGCAGTACTTC.

The genes are TRBV6-5 and TRBJ1-1; TRBD1 aligns across 8 bases. In germline, CDR1 is MNHEY, CDR2 SVGAGI. V shed 5 bases and J 4 bases; nucleotides not matched to a gene: 9. This CDR3 has 15 amino acids. DNA of the CDR3: TGTGCCAGCAGTACTAAGACAGGGGTGCGCACTGAAGCTTTCTTT. Its protein product is CASSTKTGVRTEAFF.

The chain is built from TRBV15 and TRBJ2-1; D is perhaps TRBD2 (6 bases). CDR1 and CDR2 (germline): LNHNV, YYDKDF (reference sequence). The V and J ends lost 2 bases and 2 bases respectively, with 13 bases between them. The CDR3 has 16 amino acids. This CDR3 reads CATSRTGSSTYNEQFF. The CDR3 nucleotides read TGTGCCACCAGCAGAACCGGGAGCAGCACCTACAATGAGCAGTTCTTC.

The rearrangement links TRBV6-5 to TRBJ2-2, with a tentative D call TRBD1 (6 bases). The CDR3 extends over 16 amino acids. Per germline, CDR1 MNHEY and CDR2 SVGAGI. V dropped 2 bases and J dropped 1 base, with 11 bases sitting between them. CDR3 protein: CASSYAGALNTGELFF. CDR3 DNA sequence: TGTGCCAGCAGTTACGCAGGGGCCTTGAACACCGGGGAGCTGTTTTTT.

V usage is TRBV3-1 (or the pseudogene TRBV3-2) and J usage is TRBJ2-1; 11 bases are shared with TRBD2. Germline V gene lookup returns CDR1 LGHDT and CDR2 YNNKEL (reference sequence). The CDR3 extends over 16 amino acids. V lost 0 bases to trimming and J lost 5 bases; unmatched junction nucleotides: 3. Here the CDR3 reads CASSQDIAGGNNEQFF. The CDR3 nucleotides read TGTGCCAGCAGCCAAGATATAGCGGGAGGGAACAATGAGCAGTTCTTC.

The V call is TRBV5-4, the J call TRBJ2-3; maybe TRBD1 (5 bases). Trimming stripped 4 bases from V and 3 bases from J, with 9 bases between. Germline CDR1 SGHNT, CDR2 YYREEE (reference sequence). The CDR3 contains 13 residues. The CDR3 reads CASSPQVTDTQYF. In DNA, the CDR3 is TGTGCCAGCAGCCCACAGGTTACAGATACGCAGTATTTT.

The V call is TRBV28, the J call TRBJ2-5; possible D gene TRBD1, 5 bases. The CDR3 is made up of 13 amino acids. V was clipped by 10 bases and J by 5 bases, with 17 bases between them. CDR1 and CDR2 from the germline V gene are MDHEN and SYDVKM. The CDR3 reads CATRQSARETQYF. The CDR3 bases are TGTGCCACCAGACAGTCCGCCAGGGAGACCCAGTACTTC. The complete variable domain, with remaining parts taken from reference TRBV28 and TRBJ2-5, reads DVKVTQSSRYLVKRTGEKVFLECVQDMDHENMFWYRQDPGLGLRLIYFSYDVKMKEKGDIPEGYSVSREKKERFSLILESASTNQTSMYLCATRQSARETQYFGPGTRLLVL.

The V call is TRBV18, the J call TRBJ2-7; TRBD2 is a possible D gene (6 bases). V lost 3 bases and J 11 bases, leaving 14 bases between the germline ends. Germline CDR1 and CDR2: KGHSH and LQKENI. The CDR3 extends over 12 amino acids. CDR3: CASSPSGGLEYF. In DNA form, the CDR3 reads TGTGCCAGCTCACCGTCCGGGGGTTTGGAGTACTTC.

The chain employs TRBV2 and TRBJ1-4, with 9 bases matching TRBD1. The CDR3 runs 15 residues. Germline values: CDR1 SNHLY, CDR2 FYNNEI. After removal of 4 bases from V and 7 bases from J, the junction contained 7 bases not matched to a gene. In DNA, the CDR3 is TGTGCCAGCAGTGCAGGGACAGGGTGGGCTGAAAAACTGTTTTTT. Translation gives CASSAGTGWAEKLFF.

The rearrangement uses TRBV12-5 and TRBJ2-1; D is perhaps TRBD2 (5 bases). Trimming left V 5 bases short and J 1 base short, with 12 bases between. In germline, CDR1 is LGHNT, CDR2 FRNRAP. CDR3 length: 15 residues. CDR3 bases: TGTGCTAGTGGTACCTTCGGGGTTTCCTACAATGAGCAGTTCTTC. Its protein product is CASGTFGVSYNEQFF. Drawing the rest from reference TRBV12-5 and TRBJ2-1, the complete variable domain is DARVTQTPRHKVTEMGQEVTMRCQPILGHNTVFWYRQTMMQGLELLAYFRNRAPLDDSGMPKDRFSAEMPDATLATLKIQPSEPRDSAVYFCASGTFGVSYNEQFFGPGTRLTVL.

V is TRBV19 and J is TRBJ2-1, with a weak D call TRBD2 (5 bases). This CDR3 comprises 14 residues. CDR1 and CDR2 (germline): LNHDA, SQIVND (reference sequence). V lost 8 bases to trimming and J lost 0 bases, with 11 bases between them. In nucleotides, the CDR3 is TGTGCCAGTGCCGCAGAGGGCTCCTACAATGAGCAGTTCTTC. It translates to CASAAEGSYNEQFF.

On this clone: The junction differs from germline at one of its ends, possibly a read error. The chain has TRBV7-6 and TRBJ2-7, with 8 bases aligning to TRBD1. This CDR3 has 11 amino acids. The V gene's germline CDR1 is SGHVS and CDR2 FNYEAQ. The CDR3, as DNA: TGTGCCAGCAGTTCTCCGGGACAGGAGAGTTTC. It yields the protein CASSSPGQESF.

This clone was counted a few times. This CDR3 is CATSRDATAYGYTF. In DNA form, the CDR3 reads TGTGCCACCAGCAGAGATGCGACAGCTTATGGCTACACCTTC. This chain uses TRBV15 with TRBJ1-2, with a weak D call TRBD1 (5 bases). This CDR3 contains 14 residues. Trimming removed 0 bases at V and 5 bases at J, with 10 bases between. Germline assignment: CDR1 LNHNV and CDR2 YYDKDF (reference sequence).

The chain uses TRBV5-6 and TRBJ2-1; 11 nucleotides agree with TRBD2. The CDR3 is 15 amino acids. V dropped 3 bases and J dropped 4; count of bases not matched to a gene: 3. Germline assignment: CDR1 SGHDT and CDR2 YYEEEE. CDR3 protein: CASSSGLAGYNEQFF. In nucleotides, the CDR3 is TGTGCCAGCAGCTCCGGACTAGCGGGTTACAATGAGCAGTTCTTC.

The chain joins TRBV2 to TRBJ1-2, with 7 nucleotides matching TRBD1. V lost 0 bases to trimming and J lost 2 bases; unmatched junction nucleotides: 9. Germline V lookup: CDR1 SNHLY, CDR2 FYNNEI. The CDR3 extends over 17 amino acids. CDR3 region: CASSEAPTGTDNYGYTF. DNA for the CDR3: TGTGCCAGCAGTGAAGCGCCTACCGGGACAGACAACTATGGCTACACCTTC.

The rearrangement uses TRBV18 and TRBJ1-1; 7 bases match TRBD1. This CDR3 comprises 18 residues. CDR1 and CDR2 (germline): KGHSH, LQKENI. Trimming cost V 5 bases and J 4 bases; bases outside gene matches: 19. CDR3 DNA sequence: TGTGCCAGCTCAACCACCGGGACAGACTTTATGGGGGTCACTGAAGCTTTCTTT. This sequence encodes CASSTTGTDFMGVTEAFF.

V is TRBV19 and J is TRBJ2-5, with TRBD1 matching 8 bases. This CDR3 has 14 residues. The germline V gene has CDR1 LNHDA and CDR2 SQIVND (reference sequence). The V gene end was trimmed by 5 bases and the J gene end by 5 bases; junction bases not matched to a gene: 7. The CDR3 here is CASSPTGVRETQYF. Written as DNA, the CDR3 is TGTGCCAGTAGTCCGACAGGGGTTCGGGAGACCCAGTACTTC.

The V gene is TRBV4-3, the J gene TRBJ1-1, with TRBD1 matching 9 bases. The CDR3 covers 15 residues. The V gene's germline CDR1 is LGHNA and CDR2 YSLEER. The junction had 4 bases not matched to a gene; V was cut back by 4 bases and J by 1 base. CDR3 amino acids: CASSPGTGPNTEAFF. CDR3 nucleotide sequence: TGCGCCAGCAGCCCGGGGACAGGGCCGAACACTGAAGCTTTCTTT.